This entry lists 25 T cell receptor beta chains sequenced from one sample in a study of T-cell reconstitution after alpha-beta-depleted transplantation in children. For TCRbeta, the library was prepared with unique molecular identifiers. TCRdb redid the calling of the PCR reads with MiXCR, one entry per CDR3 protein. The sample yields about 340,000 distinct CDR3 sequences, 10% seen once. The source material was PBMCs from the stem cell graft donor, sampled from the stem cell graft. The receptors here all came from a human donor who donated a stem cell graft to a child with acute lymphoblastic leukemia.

This chain's CDR3 is CASSPRGIGEKLFF. The CDR3 nucleotides read TGTGCCAGCAGCCCGAGGGGGATTGGTGAAAAACTGTTTTTT. The V gene is TRBV6-1, the J gene TRBJ1-4; D is possibly TRBD1 (6 bases). Germline values: CDR1 MNHNS, CDR2 SASEGT. The CDR3 totals 14 residues. Trimming took off 6 bases at V and 7 bases at J, with 15 bases between the two ends.

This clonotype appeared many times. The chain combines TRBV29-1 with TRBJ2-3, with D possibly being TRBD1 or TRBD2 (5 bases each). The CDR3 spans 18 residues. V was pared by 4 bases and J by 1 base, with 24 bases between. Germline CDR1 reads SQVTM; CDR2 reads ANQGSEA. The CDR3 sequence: CSVGRFGVRDLGTDTQYF. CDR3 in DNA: TGCAGCGTTGGCCGCTTTGGGGTTAGGGACCTTGGCACAGATACGCAGTATTTT.

This CDR3 is CASSQGAFGYTF. The CDR3 DNA reads TGTGCCAGTTCACAGGGGGCATTTGGCTACACCTTC. This chain links TRBV12-3 or TRBV12-4 with TRBJ1-2, with 9 bases fitting TRBD1. The CDR3 has 12 amino acids. With 9 bases clipped from V and 7 bases from J, the junction kept 6 bases outside the gene matches.

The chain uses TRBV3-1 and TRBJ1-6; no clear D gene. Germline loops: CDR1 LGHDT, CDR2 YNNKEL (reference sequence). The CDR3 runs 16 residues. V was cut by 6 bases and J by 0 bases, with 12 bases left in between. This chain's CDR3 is CASSTHGSSYNSPLHF. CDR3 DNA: TGTGCCAGCAGTACTCACGGGAGCTCCTATAATTCACCCCTCCACTTT. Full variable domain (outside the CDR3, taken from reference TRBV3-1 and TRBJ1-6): DTAVSQTPKYLVTQMGNDKSIKCEQNLGHDTMYWYKQDSKKFLKIMFSYNNKELIINETVPNRFSPKSPDKAHLNLHINSLELGDSAVYFCASSTHGSSYNSPLHFGNGTRLTVT.

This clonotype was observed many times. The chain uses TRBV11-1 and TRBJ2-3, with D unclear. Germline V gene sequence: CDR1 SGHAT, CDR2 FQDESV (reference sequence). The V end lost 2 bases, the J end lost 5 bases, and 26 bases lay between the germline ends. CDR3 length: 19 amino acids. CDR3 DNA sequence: TGTGCCAGCAGCTTACCGTTAAATTATATAGAACCGGGCGGAGATACGCAGTATTTT. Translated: CASSLPLNYIEPGGDTQYF.

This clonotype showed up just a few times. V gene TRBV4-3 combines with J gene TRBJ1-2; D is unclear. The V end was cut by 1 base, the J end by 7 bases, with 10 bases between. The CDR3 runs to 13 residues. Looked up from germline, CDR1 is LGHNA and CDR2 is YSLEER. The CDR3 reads CASSQGGLSGYTF. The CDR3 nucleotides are TGCGCCAGCAGCCAAGGGGGATTAAGTGGCTACACCTTC.

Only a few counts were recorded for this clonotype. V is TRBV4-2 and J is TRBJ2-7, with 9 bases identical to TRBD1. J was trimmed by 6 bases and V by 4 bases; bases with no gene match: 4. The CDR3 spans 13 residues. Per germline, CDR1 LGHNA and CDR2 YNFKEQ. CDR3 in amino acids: CASSLNRGREQYF. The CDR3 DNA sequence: TGTGCCAGCAGCCTTAACAGGGGGCGCGAGCAGTACTTC.

The CDR3 coding sequence is TGTGCCAGCAGTTTTCATTTTGCGGACAGATCGAACTATGGCTACACCTTC. Encoded protein: CASSFHFADRSNYGYTF. The genes are TRBV28 and TRBJ1-2, with D maybe TRBD1 (6 bases). V gave up 3 bases and J gave up 2 bases, with 19 bases separating them. The CDR3 is made up of 17 amino acids. Germline CDR1 and CDR2: MDHEN and SYDVKM.

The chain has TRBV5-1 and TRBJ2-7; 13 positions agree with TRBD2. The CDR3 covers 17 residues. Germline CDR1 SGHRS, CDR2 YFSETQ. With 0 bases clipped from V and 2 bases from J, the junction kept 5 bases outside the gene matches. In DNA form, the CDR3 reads TGCGCCAGCAGCTTGGGGGGGGGACTAGCGGGGACCTACGAGCAGTACTTC. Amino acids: CASSLGGGLAGTYEQYF.

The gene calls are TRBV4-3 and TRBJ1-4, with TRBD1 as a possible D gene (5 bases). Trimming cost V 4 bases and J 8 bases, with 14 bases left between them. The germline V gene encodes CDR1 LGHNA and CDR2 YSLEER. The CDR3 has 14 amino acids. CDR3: CASSPGGAREKLFF. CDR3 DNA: TGCGCCAGCAGCCCGGGGGGTGCGAGGGAAAAACTGTTTTTT.

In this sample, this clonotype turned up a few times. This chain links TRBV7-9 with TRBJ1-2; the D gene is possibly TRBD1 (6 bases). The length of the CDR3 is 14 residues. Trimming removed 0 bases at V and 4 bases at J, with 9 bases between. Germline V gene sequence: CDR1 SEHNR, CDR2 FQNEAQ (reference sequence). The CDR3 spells CASSLATGAYGYTF. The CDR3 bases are TGTGCCAGCAGCTTAGCTACGGGGGCCTATGGCTACACCTTC.

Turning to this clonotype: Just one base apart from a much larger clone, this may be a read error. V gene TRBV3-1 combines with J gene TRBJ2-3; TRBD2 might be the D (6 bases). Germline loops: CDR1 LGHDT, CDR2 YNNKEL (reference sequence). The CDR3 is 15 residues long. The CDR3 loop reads CATSQDPSGTDTQYF. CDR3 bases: TGTGCCACCAGCCAAGATCCTAGCGGCACAGATACGCAGTATTTT.

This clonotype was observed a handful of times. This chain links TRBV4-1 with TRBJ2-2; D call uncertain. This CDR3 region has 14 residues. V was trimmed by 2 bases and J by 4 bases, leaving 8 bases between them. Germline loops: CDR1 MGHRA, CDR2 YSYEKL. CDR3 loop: CASSQRPSTGELFF. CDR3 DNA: TGCGCCAGCAGCCAAAGGCCCAGCACCGGGGAGCTGTTTTTT.

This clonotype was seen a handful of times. The CDR3 protein is CASSFGVGVQETQYF. The CDR3 DNA is TGTGCCAGCAGTTTCGGGGTGGGAGTCCAAGAGACCCAGTACTTC. The genes are TRBV12-3 or TRBV12-4 and TRBJ2-5; D is perhaps TRBD2 (5 bases). CDR3 length equals 15 residues. Trimming removed 3 bases at V and 1 base at J, with 12 bases between.

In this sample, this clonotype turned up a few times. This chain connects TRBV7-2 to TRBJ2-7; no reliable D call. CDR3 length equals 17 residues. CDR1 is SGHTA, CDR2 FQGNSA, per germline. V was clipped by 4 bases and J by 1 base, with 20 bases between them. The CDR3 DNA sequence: TGTGCCAGCAGCTCCCCCTCTATGGGCCAGGCGTCCTACGAGCAGTACTTC. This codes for CASSSPSMGQASYEQYF.

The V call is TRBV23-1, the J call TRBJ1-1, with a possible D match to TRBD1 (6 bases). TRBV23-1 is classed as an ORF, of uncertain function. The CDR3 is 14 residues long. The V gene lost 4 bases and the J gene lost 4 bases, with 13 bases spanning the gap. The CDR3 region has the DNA TGCGCCAGCAGTCGATCACAGGGACTCACTGAAGCTTTCTTT. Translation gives CASSRSQGLTEAFF.

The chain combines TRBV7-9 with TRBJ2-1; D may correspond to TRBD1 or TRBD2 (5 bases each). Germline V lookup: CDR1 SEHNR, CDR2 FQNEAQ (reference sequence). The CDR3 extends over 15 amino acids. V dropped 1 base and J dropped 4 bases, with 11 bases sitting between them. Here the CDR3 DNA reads TGTGCCAGCAGCTTAGGAGTGGGGGTATACAATGAGCAGTTCTTC. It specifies CASSLGVGVYNEQFF.

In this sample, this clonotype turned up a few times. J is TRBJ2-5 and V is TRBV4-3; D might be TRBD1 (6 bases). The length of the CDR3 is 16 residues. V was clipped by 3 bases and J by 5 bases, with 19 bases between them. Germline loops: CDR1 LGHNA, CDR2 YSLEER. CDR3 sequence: CASSHGNRAPPETQYF. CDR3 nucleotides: TGCGCCAGCAGCCACGGTAACAGGGCTCCTCCGGAGACCCAGTACTTC.

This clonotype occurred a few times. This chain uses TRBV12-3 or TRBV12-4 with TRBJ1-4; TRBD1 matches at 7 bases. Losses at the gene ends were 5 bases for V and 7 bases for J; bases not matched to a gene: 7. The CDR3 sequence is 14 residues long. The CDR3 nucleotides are TGTGCCAGCAGTCTGACAGGGCGGGTTGAAAAACTGTTTTTT. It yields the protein CASSLTGRVEKLFF.

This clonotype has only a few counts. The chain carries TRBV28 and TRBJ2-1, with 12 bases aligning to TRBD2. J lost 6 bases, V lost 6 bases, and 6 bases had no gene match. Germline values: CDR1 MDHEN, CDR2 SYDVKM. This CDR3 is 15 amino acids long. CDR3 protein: CASRKTSGRANEQFF. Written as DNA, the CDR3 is TGTGCCAGCAGAAAGACTAGCGGGAGAGCCAATGAGCAGTTCTTC.

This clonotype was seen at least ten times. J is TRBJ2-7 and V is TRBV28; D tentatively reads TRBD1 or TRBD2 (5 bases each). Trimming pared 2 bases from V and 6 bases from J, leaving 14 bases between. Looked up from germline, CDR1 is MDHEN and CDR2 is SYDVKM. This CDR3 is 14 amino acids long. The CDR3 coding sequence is TGTGCCAGCAGTTTACGAGGGCTTAGGGGCGAGCAGTACTTC. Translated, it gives CASSLRGLRGEQYF.

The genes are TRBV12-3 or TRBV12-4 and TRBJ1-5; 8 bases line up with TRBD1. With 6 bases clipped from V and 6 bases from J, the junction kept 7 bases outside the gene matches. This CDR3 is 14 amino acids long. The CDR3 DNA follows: TGTGCCAGCAGGGAAACAGGGGGAGCTCAGCCCCAGCATTTT. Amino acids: CASRETGGAQPQHF.

The CDR3 DNA sequence: TGTGCCAGCAGTTACCCGGGACAGGGACTGTATGAGCAGTTCTTC. It codes for CASSYPGQGLYEQFF. The chain has TRBV12-3 or TRBV12-4 and TRBJ2-1; 9 nucleotides match TRBD1. The CDR3 loop spans 15 amino acids. J lost 8 bases, V lost 4 bases, and 9 bases had no gene match.

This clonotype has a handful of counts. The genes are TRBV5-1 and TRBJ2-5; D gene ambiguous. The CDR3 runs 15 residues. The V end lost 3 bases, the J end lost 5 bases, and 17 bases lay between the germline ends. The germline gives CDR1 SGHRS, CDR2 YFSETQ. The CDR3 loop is CASSSRTAVSETQYF. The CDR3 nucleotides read TGCGCCAGCAGCTCCAGGACCGCGGTTTCGGAGACCCAGTACTTC.

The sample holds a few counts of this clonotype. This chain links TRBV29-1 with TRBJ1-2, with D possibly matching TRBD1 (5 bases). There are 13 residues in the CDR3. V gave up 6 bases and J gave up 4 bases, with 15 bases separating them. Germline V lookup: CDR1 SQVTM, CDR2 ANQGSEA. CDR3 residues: CSVHGQGSYGYTF. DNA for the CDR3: TGCAGCGTCCACGGGCAGGGAAGCTATGGCTACACCTTC.